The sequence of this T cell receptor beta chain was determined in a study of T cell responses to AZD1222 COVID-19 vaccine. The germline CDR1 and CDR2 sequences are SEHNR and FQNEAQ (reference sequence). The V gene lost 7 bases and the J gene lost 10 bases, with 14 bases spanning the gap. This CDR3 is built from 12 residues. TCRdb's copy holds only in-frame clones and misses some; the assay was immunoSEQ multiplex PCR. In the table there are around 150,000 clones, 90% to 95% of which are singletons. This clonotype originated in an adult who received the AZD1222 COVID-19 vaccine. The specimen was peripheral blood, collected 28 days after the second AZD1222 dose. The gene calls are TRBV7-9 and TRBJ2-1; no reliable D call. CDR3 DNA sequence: TGTGCCAGCACCCCCAGAGTCGGAGAGCAGTTCTTC. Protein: CASTPRVGEQFF.